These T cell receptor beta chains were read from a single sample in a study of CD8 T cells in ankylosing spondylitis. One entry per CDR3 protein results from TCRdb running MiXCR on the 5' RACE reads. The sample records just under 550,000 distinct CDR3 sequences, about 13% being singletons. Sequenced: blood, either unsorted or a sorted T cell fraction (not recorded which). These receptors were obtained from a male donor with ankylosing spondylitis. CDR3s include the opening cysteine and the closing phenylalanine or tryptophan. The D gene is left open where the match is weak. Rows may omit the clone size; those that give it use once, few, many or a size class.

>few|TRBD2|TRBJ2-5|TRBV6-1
CASHDSGGNQETQYF
TGTGCCAGCCATGATAGCGGGGGAAACCAAGAGACCCAGTACTTC
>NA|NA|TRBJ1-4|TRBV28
CASSSGTTEKLFF
TGTGCCAGCAGCTCCGGGACAACTGAAAAACTGTTTTTT
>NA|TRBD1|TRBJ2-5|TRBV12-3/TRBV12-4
CASSPDRAGTQYF
TGTGCCAGCAGTCCGGACAGGGCCGGGACCCAGTACTTC
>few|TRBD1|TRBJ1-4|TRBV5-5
CASSLDVRGTANEKLFF
TGTGCCAGCAGCTTGGACGTCAGGGGGACCGCTAATGAAAAACTGTTTTTT
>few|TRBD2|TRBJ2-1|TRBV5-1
CASSPKAGEGNNEQFF
TGCGCCAGCAGCCCTAAAGCGGGGGAGGGGAACAATGAGCAGTTCTTC
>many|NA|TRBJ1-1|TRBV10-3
CAISESGNTEAFF
TGTGCCATCAGTGAATCCGGGAACACTGAAGCTTTCTTT
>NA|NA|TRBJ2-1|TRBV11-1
CASSLKFLASSYNEQFF
TGTGCCAGCAGCTTAAAGTTTCTGGCTAGCTCCTACAATGAGCAGTTCTTC
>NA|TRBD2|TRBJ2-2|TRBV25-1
CASRDGLAGGTGELFF
TGTGCCAGCAGGGATGGACTAGCGGGAGGGACCGGGGAGCTGTTTTTT
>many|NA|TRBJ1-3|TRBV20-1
CSARNEKGNTIYF
TGCAGTGCTAGAAACGAAAAGGGAAACACCATATATTTT
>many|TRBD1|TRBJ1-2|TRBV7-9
CASSLNPSGTGGRGYTF
TGTGCCAGCAGCCTTAACCCCTCCGGGACAGGGGGCCGAGGCTACACCTTC
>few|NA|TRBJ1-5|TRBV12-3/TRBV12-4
CASSPQPLSNQPQHF
TGTGCCAGCAGCCCCCAGCCCCTTAGCAATCAGCCCCAGCATTTT
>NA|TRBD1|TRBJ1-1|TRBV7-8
CASSPSGTGGFVFF
TGTGCCAGCAGCCCCTCCGGGACAGGGGGTTTTGTTTTCTTT
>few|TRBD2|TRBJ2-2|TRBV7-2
CASSPIAGGISGELFF
TGTGCCAGCAGCCCCATAGCGGGAGGAATTTCCGGGGAGCTGTTTTTT
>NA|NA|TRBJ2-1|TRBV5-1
CASSQGNSGEGFEQFF
TGCGCCAGCAGTCAAGGCAATAGCGGAGAAGGGTTTGAGCAGTTCTTC
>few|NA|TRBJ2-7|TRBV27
CASSSSRRGYEQYF
TGTGCCAGCTCCTCATCACGGAGGGGGTACGAGCAGTACTTC
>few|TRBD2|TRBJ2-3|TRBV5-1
CASIRAGGPTDTQYF
TGCGCCAGCATTCGAGCGGGAGGGCCCACAGATACGCAGTATTTT
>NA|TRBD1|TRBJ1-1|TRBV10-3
CAITRDRGITEAFF
TGTGCCATCACCCGAGACAGGGGAATTACTGAAGCTTTCTTT
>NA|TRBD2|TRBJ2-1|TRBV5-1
CASSLALTSGSSNEQFF
TGCGCCAGCAGCTTGGCCCTAACTAGCGGGAGTTCGAATGAGCAGTTCTTC
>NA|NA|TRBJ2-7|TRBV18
CASSPSGSDEQYF
TGTGCCAGCTCACCTTCGGGGAGTGACGAGCAGTACTTC
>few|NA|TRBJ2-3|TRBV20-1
CSARDFGGSTDTQYF
TGCAGTGCTAGAGATTTTGGGGGGAGCACAGATACGCAGTATTTT
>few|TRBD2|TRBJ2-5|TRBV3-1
CASSQDMTSGRETQYF
TGTGCCAGCAGCCAAGATATGACTAGCGGGAGAGAGACCCAGTACTTC
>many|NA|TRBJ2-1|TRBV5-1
CASSLDLQRSYNEQFF
TGCGCCAGCAGCTTGGATCTCCAGAGGTCCTACAATGAGCAGTTCTTC
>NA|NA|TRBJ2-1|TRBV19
CASSIPTKSSYNEQFF
TGTGCCAGTAGTATCCCGACCAAAAGCTCCTACAATGAGCAGTTCTTC